This T cell receptor beta chain was captured by sequencing in a study of T cell responses to AZD1222 COVID-19 vaccine. Study-wide findings and caveats: Donors, mostly white British, included more females; clonal diversity was possibly underestimated. Spike-specific TCR breadth and depth were elevated following two AZD1222 doses.

Of note for this clone: Its antigen remains unknown.

The CDR3 covers 16 residues. The V gene lost 4 bases and the J gene lost 1 base, with 12 bases spanning the gap. Looked up from germline, CDR1 is SGHTS and CDR2 is YDEGEE. Profiling relied on immunoSEQ multiplex PCR, and the TCRdb table lists in-frame clones only, not all of them. The sample lists about 92,000 clones; approximately 84% were seen once. Sequencing used peripheral blood, obtained on day 0 of AZD1222 vaccination. The rearrangement links TRBV5-8 to TRBJ1-6, with D tentatively TRBD1 (5 bases). The clonotype comes from an adult in good health. The CDR3 DNA reads as TGTGCCAGCAGCCCGTCGGGGGGTTCCTATAATTCACCCCTCCACTTT. Translating gives CASSPSGGSYNSPLHF.